The 22 T cell receptor beta chains listed next were all sequenced from one sample in a study of blood T cell repertoires in COVID-19. Some clones are missing from TCRdb's copy, which holds only in-frame ones; the method was immunoSEQ multiplex PCR. The data hold roughly 150,000 clones, with approximately 88% observed a single time. The sample was PBMCs or T cells enriched from blood (not recorded which). These receptor sequences come from a man aged 65-85 years who had been exposed to COVID-19.

The genes are TRBV14 and TRBJ2-3, with TRBD1 identical over 7 bases. Germline values: CDR1 SGHDN, CDR2 FVKESK. After removal of 3 bases from V and 1 base from J, the junction contained 4 bases not matched to a gene. The CDR3 is 15 amino acids. The CDR3 is CASSQQQGRTDTQYF. In nucleotides, the CDR3 is TGTGCCAGCAGCCAGCAACAGGGGCGCACAGATACGCAGTATTTT.

There are a few counts of this clone. The chain employs TRBV14 and TRBJ2-7; D is possibly TRBD1 (5 bases). In germline, CDR1 is SGHDN, CDR2 FVKESK. The CDR3 loop spans 17 amino acids. V was shortened by 0 bases and J by 4 bases, with 19 bases between the two germline ends. The CDR3 DNA follows: TGTGCCAGCAGCCAAGATTCCTGGACACACCAAACGTACGAGCAGTACTTC. It specifies CASSQDSWTHQTYEQYF.

Regarding this clone: Other nucleotide sequences from this sample produce the same CDR3. The chain has TRBV5-1 and TRBJ2-5; possible D gene TRBD1, 6 bases. Germline loops: CDR1 SGHRS, CDR2 YFSETQ. CDR3 length: 12 residues. Trimming removed 2 bases at V and 5 bases at J, with 7 bases between. The CDR3 loop is CASSFQGETQYF. As DNA, the CDR3 is TGCGCCAGCAGCTTTCAGGGGGAGACCCAGTACTTC.

This chain links TRBV6-6 with TRBJ2-2; TRBD2 matches at 7 bases. Germline V CDR1 and CDR2: MNHNY, SVGAGI (reference sequence). The ends lost 7 bases at V and 6 bases at J; junction bases unmatched: 8. This CDR3 comprises 14 residues. The CDR3 is CASTVTSRAGELFF. The CDR3 nucleotides read TGTGCCAGCACCGTGACTAGCCGCGCCGGGGAGCTGTTTTTT.

The CDR3 DNA sequence: TGTGCCAGCAGTTTACAGGGGTCCCAAGAGACCCAGTACTTC. As protein: CASSLQGSQETQYF. The V gene is TRBV28, the J gene TRBJ2-5, with D perhaps TRBD1 (6 bases). The germline V and J ends were trimmed by 2 bases and 1 base, with 8 bases remaining between them. Germline CDR1 MDHEN, CDR2 SYDVKM. The CDR3 has 14 residues.

In its sample, this clone was seen once. The J gene is TRBJ1-1, the V gene TRBV28; D call uncertain. Trimming removed 3 bases at V and 11 bases at J, with 10 bases between. The germline gives CDR1 MDHEN, CDR2 SYDVKM. This CDR3 has 11 residues. The CDR3 reads CASSFLERAFF. The DNA of the CDR3 is TGTGCCAGCAGTTTCCTCGAGCGGGCTTTCTTT.

The chain links TRBV19 to TRBJ2-7, with D possibly TRBD2 on 7 matching bases. This CDR3 has 15 amino acids. Deletions cut 4 bases from V and 0 bases from J, with 13 bases between. The germline V gene encodes CDR1 LNHDA and CDR2 SQIVND (reference sequence). CDR3 nucleotide sequence: TGTGCCAGTAGTACCGTAGGGGGGGCCTCCTACGAGCAGTACTTC. Protein: CASSTVGGASYEQYF.

The chain links TRBV7-2 to TRBJ2-3; the match to TRBD2 covers 12 bases. Trimming cost V 0 bases and J 4 bases; bases outside gene matches: 14. Germline values: CDR1 SGHTA, CDR2 FQGNSA. The CDR3 covers 20 residues. The CDR3 DNA sequence: TGTGCCAGCAGCTTAGCGGTGCTAGCGGGGGGGCCGAGAAAGGCAGATACGCAGTATTTT. Translating gives CASSLAVLAGGPRKADTQYF.

V gene TRBV7-9 combines with J gene TRBJ2-5; 8 nucleotides match TRBD1. CDR1 and CDR2 (germline): SEHNR, FQNEAQ (reference sequence). This CDR3 is 15 amino acids long. V dropped 5 bases and J dropped 5; count of bases not matched to a gene: 10. The CDR3 here is CASSPRTGSYETQYF. CDR3 in DNA: TGTGCCAGCAGCCCCCGGACAGGGAGTTATGAGACCCAGTACTTC.

The V call is TRBV15, the J call TRBJ1-4; the match to TRBD1 covers 8 bases. The V segment lost 1 base and the J segment 15 bases; nucleotides outside the gene matches: 1. Germline values: CDR1 LNHNV, CDR2 YYDKDF (reference sequence). The CDR3 extends over 11 amino acids. CDR3 DNA sequence: TGTGCCACCAGCAGAGGGACAGGGTTGTTTTTT. It encodes CATSRGTGLFF. Full variable domain (missing parts from reference TRBV15 and TRBJ1-4): DAMVIQNPRYQVTQFGKPVTLSCSQTLNHNVMYWYQQKSSQAPKLLFHYYDKDFNNEADTPDNFQSRRPNTSFCFLDIRSPGLGDTAMYLCATSRGTGLFFGSGTQLSVL.

The chain carries TRBV3-1 (or the pseudogene TRBV3-2) and TRBJ2-4; no clear D gene. The length of the CDR3 is 14 residues. V was clipped by 1 base and J by 0 bases, with 4 bases between them. Germline assignment: CDR1 LGHDT and CDR2 YNNKEL (reference sequence). The DNA for the CDR3 is TGTGCCAGCAGCCAAGCGGGAGCCAAAAACATTCAGTACTTC. As protein: CASSQAGAKNIQYF.

The chain recombines TRBV19 with TRBJ2-7, with a possible D match to TRBD2 (5 bases). Germline-derived CDR1 and CDR2 are LNHDA and SQIVND (reference sequence). The ends were cut back, 5 bases at V and 5 bases at J, with 16 bases in the middle. The CDR3 contains 14 residues. DNA of the CDR3: TGTGCCAGTAGTGCGAGCGGTAAATCCCACGAGCAGTACTTC. Translation: CASSASGKSHEQYF.

This chain connects TRBV29-1 to TRBJ2-2; 11 bases match TRBD1. The CDR3 is 16 amino acids. V trimming: 7 bases; J trimming: 4 bases; junction bases outside the gene matches: 11. The germline CDR1 and CDR2 sequences are SQVTM and ANQGSEA. The CDR3 nucleotides are TGCAGCGGTTCACTATCCGGGACAGGGGGCACCGGGGAGCTGTTTTTT. This translates into CSGSLSGTGGTGELFF.

This chain connects TRBV7-9 to TRBJ2-7; D might be TRBD1 (6 bases). V lost 4 bases and J lost 0, with 10 bases in between. The CDR3 spans 14 residues. Germline V gene lookup returns CDR1 SEHNR and CDR2 FQNEAQ (reference sequence). The CDR3 reads CASSSRDNSYEQYF. CDR3 sequence (DNA): TGTGCCAGCAGCTCCCGGGACAACTCCTACGAGCAGTACTTC.

The V gene is TRBV6-2 or TRBV6-3, the J gene TRBJ2-1; 15 nucleotides align to TRBD2. Germline V lookup: CDR1 MNHEY, CDR2 SVGEGT. The CDR3 is 15 amino acids. Trimming took 5 bases from V and 9 from J; bases not matched to a gene: 5. In DNA form, the CDR3 reads TGTGCCAGCAGTAAGGGACTAGCGGGGGGCGCTGAGCAGTTCTTC. This translates into CASSKGLAGGAEQFF.

This chain uses TRBV7-9 with TRBJ1-1; D possibly corresponds to TRBD1 (5 bases). Trimming removed 2 bases at V and 2 bases at J, with 9 bases between. CDR1 and CDR2 from the germline V gene are SEHNR and FQNEAQ (reference sequence). This CDR3 contains 14 residues. CDR3 protein: CASSLTDSNTEAFF. Here the CDR3 DNA reads TGTGCCAGCAGCTTAACCGACAGTAACACTGAAGCTTTCTTT.

The chain carries TRBV11-1 and TRBJ1-2; D not resolved. The CDR3 totals 13 residues. Trimming took off 4 bases at V and 8 bases at J, with 14 bases between the two ends. CDR1 is SGHAT, CDR2 FQDESV, per germline (reference sequence). The CDR3 DNA follows: TGTGCCAGCAGCTCGGGCGGACTGTTCGGCTACACCTTC. Protein: CASSSGGLFGYTF.

The table lists this clone with a few counts. The CDR3 bases are TGTGCCAGCAGCTCGGCAGGTCCATTTTACTCTGGAAACACCATATATTTT. This gives the protein CASSSAGPFYSGNTIYF. The chain is built from TRBV5-5 and TRBJ1-3; no clear D. V lost 3 bases to trimming and J lost 0 bases, with 16 bases between them. This CDR3 has 17 amino acids. Germline V lookup: CDR1 SGHKS, CDR2 YYEKEE (reference sequence).

The V gene is TRBV2, the J gene TRBJ2-3, with 9 nucleotides matching TRBD1. V dropped 5 bases and J dropped 4; count of bases not matched to a gene: 7. The germline CDR1 and CDR2 sequences are SNHLY and FYNNEI. This CDR3 comprises 15 residues. CDR3 protein: CASSLTGGRSDTQYF. The DNA of the CDR3 is TGTGCCAGCAGTCTTACAGGGGGCAGGTCAGATACGCAGTATTTT.

This clone was detected once. The chain links TRBV6-5 to TRBJ2-5; TRBD1 matches at 8 bases. The CDR3 spans 16 residues. The J segment lost 2 bases and the V segment lost 2 bases, leaving 7 bases of the junction unmatched. Germline values: CDR1 MNHEY, CDR2 SVGAGI. CDR3 in DNA: TGTGCCAGCAGTTACACAGGGGGTACGCGGCAAGAGACCCAGTACTTC. Protein product: CASSYTGGTRQETQYF.

J is TRBJ2-7 and V is TRBV11-3; D call uncertain. Trimming removed 5 bases from V and 3 bases from J, with 11 bases in between. Germline CDR1 is SGHNT and CDR2 is YENEEA. CDR3 size: 13 residues. The CDR3 bases are TGTGCCAGCAGCCCATTTACGGGCTACGAGCAGTACTTC. This encodes CASSPFTGYEQYF.

This clone is a singleton in its sample. The genes are TRBV7-2 and TRBJ1-4, with TRBD1 as a possible D gene (5 bases). Trimming left V 5 bases short and J 4 bases short, with 17 bases between. CDR1 SGHTA and CDR2 FQGNSA come from the germline V gene. The CDR3 is made up of 16 amino acids. DNA of the CDR3: TGTGCCAGCAGCCAAAGAAATCAGGGCTTTAATGAAAAACTGTTTTTT. Protein sequence: CASSQRNQGFNEKLFF.